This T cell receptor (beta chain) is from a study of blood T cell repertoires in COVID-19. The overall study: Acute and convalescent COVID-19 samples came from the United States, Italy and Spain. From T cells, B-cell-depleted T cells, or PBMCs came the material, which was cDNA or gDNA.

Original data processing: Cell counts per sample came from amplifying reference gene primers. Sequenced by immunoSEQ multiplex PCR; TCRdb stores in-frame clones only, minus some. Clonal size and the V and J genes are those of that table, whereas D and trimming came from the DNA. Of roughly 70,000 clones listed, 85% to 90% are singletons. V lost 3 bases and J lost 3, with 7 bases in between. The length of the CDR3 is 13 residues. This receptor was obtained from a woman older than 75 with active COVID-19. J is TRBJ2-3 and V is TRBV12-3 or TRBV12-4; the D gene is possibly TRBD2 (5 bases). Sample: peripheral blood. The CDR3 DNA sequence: TGTGCCAGCAGTTTCACGGGAACAGATACGCAGTATTTT. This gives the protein CASSFTGTDTQYF.